Listed below are T cell receptor beta chains from one sample, sequenced in a study of beta chain features in type 1 diabetes. Libraries were prepared by immunoSEQ multiplex PCR; TCRdb keeps only in-frame clonotypes and omits some of them. The table records some 410,000 clones, approximately 10% of them present only once. Specimen: naive CD4+ T cells from blood. The source is a woman between 18 and 29 years old in good health. The CDR3 runs from the conserved cysteine through the conserved F or W. The order of the fields is V gene, clone size, D gene, J gene, CDR3 DNA, CDR3 protein. A D gene is named only where the DNA matches it firmly. Size is omitted from some rows. Given values are once, few, many or a class for expanded clones.

>TRBV9|few|NA|TRBJ2-1
TGTGCCAGCAGCGTGGCCCCCCAGGCCAACAATGAGCAGTTCTTC
CASSVAPQANNEQFF
>TRBV4-3|NA|NA|TRBJ2-7
TGCGCCAGCAGCCAAGATAGACAGCGCTACGAGCAGTACTTC
CASSQDRQRYEQYF
>TRBV18|NA|NA|TRBJ1-4
TGTGCCAGCTCCCCACAGGGAGAAGAAAAACTGTTTTTT
CASSPQGEEKLFF
>TRBV7-3|NA|NA|TRBJ1-6
TGTGCCAGCAGCTTAATTGGGGGCAATTCACCCCTCCACTTT
CASSLIGGNSPLHF
>TRBV30|few|NA|TRBJ1-5
TGTGCCTGGAGTGTAGGCAGCAATCAGCCCCAGCATTTT
CAWSVGSNQPQHF
>TRBV27|few|NA|TRBJ1-2
TGTGCCAGCATGCCAGGGTTATGGGGTCGATATGGCTACACCTTC
CASMPGLWGRYGYTF
>TRBV4-3|few|TRBD2|TRBJ2-1
TGCGCCAGCACCAGCGGGAGGGACAATGAGCAGTTCTTC
CASTSGRDNEQFF
>TRBV5-4|NA|TRBD2|TRBJ2-5
TGTGCCAGCAGCCCGACTAGCGATCAAATAGAGACCCAGTACTTC
CASSPTSDQIETQYF
>TRBV6-1|NA|NA|TRBJ2-1
TGTGCCAGCAGTGCGACGAACAGGGCTGAGCAGTTCTTC
CASSATNRAEQFF
>TRBV5-1|few|TRBD1|TRBJ1-1
TGCGCCAGCAGCCCATGGACAGGGAAGACTGAAGCTTTCTTT
CASSPWTGKTEAFF
>TRBV30|NA|TRBD1|TRBJ2-5
TGTGCCTGGGACAGGGGGCATCGAGAGACCCAGTACTTC
CAWDRGHRETQYF
>TRBV5-1|NA|NA|TRBJ2-3
TGCGCCAGCAGCCTAGGGACGGTCACAGATACGCAGTATTTT
CASSLGTVTDTQYF
>TRBV9|NA|NA|TRBJ2-2
TGTGCCAGCAGCGTAGTTTTGCGAACGAACACCGGGGAGCTGTTTTTT
CASSVVLRTNTGELFF
>TRBV7-2|NA|NA|TRBJ2-3
TGTGCCAGCAGCTTGACTAAAGACACAGATACGCAGTATTTT
CASSLTKDTDTQYF
>TRBV2|NA|NA|TRBJ2-1
TGTGCCAGCAGTCCATATGACTCGTACAATGAGCAGTTCTTC
CASSPYDSYNEQFF
>TRBV6-5|few|NA|TRBJ1-2
TGTGCCAGCGTAGAAGACAGGACCCGAAACTATGGCTACACCTTC
CASVEDRTRNYGYTF
>TRBV7-2|NA|NA|TRBJ2-3
TGTGCCAGCAGCTTAGAGGGGGCAGATACGCAGTATTTT
CASSLEGADTQYF
>TRBV6-5|few|TRBD2|TRBJ2-2
TGTGCCAGCAGTTATGCGGGAGTGATCGGGGAGCTGTTTTTT
CASSYAGVIGELFF
>TRBV29-1|few|TRBD1|TRBJ1-5
TGCAGCGGCCCCGGGACAGGGTCCCGCAATCAGCCCCAGCATTTT
CSGPGTGSRNQPQHF
>TRBV29-1|NA|NA|TRBJ2-7
TGCAGCGTTGAAGCCGGACGTGGAGGCTACGAGCAGTACTTC
CSVEAGRGGYEQYF
>TRBV29-1|few|NA|TRBJ2-4
TGCAGCGTTGTGCTAGCCAAAAACATTCAGTACTTC
CSVVLAKNIQYF
>TRBV14|NA|NA|TRBJ1-2
TGTGCCAGCAGCCCCGGGACACACTATGGCTACACCTTC
CASSPGTHYGYTF
>TRBV7-9|NA|TRBD2|TRBJ2-1
TGTGCCAGCAGCTTATTAGCGGGAGGGTCGGATGAGCAGTTCTTC
CASSLLAGGSDEQFF
>TRBV29-1|few|TRBD1|TRBJ2-1
TGCAGCGTCCCAACCGGGACAGGGGTCTACAATGAGCAGTTCTTC
CSVPTGTGVYNEQFF
>TRBV29-1|few|TRBD1|TRBJ1-5
TGCAGCGTCTTACAGGGGGTTGGGCAGCCCCAGCATTTT
CSVLQGVGQPQHF
>TRBV7-9|few|TRBD1|TRBJ2-1
TGTGCCAGCAGCCGTCACTTCGGGACAGATTACAATGAGCAGTTCTTC
CASSRHFGTDYNEQFF
>TRBV5-4|NA|NA|TRBJ2-3
TGTGCCAGCAGCTCCCGTGGGACACGTAACACAGATACGCAGTATTTT
CASSSRGTRNTDTQYF
>TRBV30|many|TRBD2|TRBJ2-7
TGTGCCTGGGGCACTAGCGGGGGAACCTACGAGCAGTACTTC
CAWGTSGGTYEQYF
>TRBV4-1|NA|NA|TRBJ2-4
TGCGCCAGCAGCCAAGAGACTGGGAACATTCAGTACTTC
CASSQETGNIQYF
>TRBV7-6|NA|NA|TRBJ2-1
TGTGCCAGCAGCTCTCCGGCGAGGGGGTACAATGAGCAGTTCTTC
CASSSPARGYNEQFF
>TRBV9|few|TRBD1|TRBJ2-1
TGTGCCAGCAGCGTAGTGACAGGGGGGTTCAATGAGCAGTTCTTC
CASSVVTGGFNEQFF
>TRBV27|NA|TRBD2|TRBJ2-5
TGTGCCAGCAGTGTAATAGCGGGGGGGCTGAAGACCCAGTACTTC
CASSVIAGGLKTQYF
>TRBV7-9|few|NA|TRBJ2-1
TGTGCCAGCAGCTTAAAGGGCTCCTACAATGAGCAGTTCTTC
CASSLKGSYNEQFF
>TRBV7-6|once|NA|TRBJ1-2
TGTGCCAGCAGCTTAGTCGATGGCTACACCTTC
CASSLVDGYTF
>TRBV27|NA|NA|TRBJ2-6
TGTGCCAGCAGTGTCAAGCCTTACCTTTTCTCTGGGGCCAACGTCCTGACTTTC
CASSVKPYLFSGANVLTF
>TRBV18|NA|TRBD1|TRBJ2-7
TGTGCCAGCTCACCGACAGGGCTCCCTTCCTACGAGCAGTACTTC
CASSPTGLPSYEQYF
>TRBV4-3|NA|NA|TRBJ2-3
TGCGCCAGCAGCCAAGATGCGAGCACAGATACGCAGTATTTT
CASSQDASTDTQYF
>TRBV28|few|TRBD1|TRBJ1-2
TGTGCCAGCAGTGGTGGACAGGGGCTCGGCTACACCTTC
CASSGGQGLGYTF
>TRBV2|NA|NA|TRBJ2-3
TGTGCCAGCAGCGGGGTAAATACGCAGTATTTT
CASSGVNTQYF
>TRBV20-1|NA|NA|TRBJ2-2
TGCAGTGCTGCAGGGGCCGGGGAGCTGTTTTTT
CSAAGAGELFF
>TRBV9|few|TRBD2|TRBJ2-4
TGTGCCAGCAGCGTAGGACTAGCGACGATCGCCAAAAACATTCAGTACTTC
CASSVGLATIAKNIQYF